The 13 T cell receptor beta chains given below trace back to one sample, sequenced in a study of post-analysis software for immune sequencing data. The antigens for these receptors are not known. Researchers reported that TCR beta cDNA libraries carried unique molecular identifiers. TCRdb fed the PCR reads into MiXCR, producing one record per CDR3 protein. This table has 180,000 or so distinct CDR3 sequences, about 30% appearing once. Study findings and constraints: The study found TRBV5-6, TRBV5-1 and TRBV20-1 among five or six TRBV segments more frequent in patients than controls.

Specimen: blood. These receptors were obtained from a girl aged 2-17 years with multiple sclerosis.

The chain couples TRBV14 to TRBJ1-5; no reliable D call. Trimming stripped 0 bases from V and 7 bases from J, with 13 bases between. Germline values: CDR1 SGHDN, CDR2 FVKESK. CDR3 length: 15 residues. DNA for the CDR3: TGTGCCAGCAGCCAAGAACATGGGAACGGACAGCCCCAGCATTTT. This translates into CASSQEHGNGQPQHF.

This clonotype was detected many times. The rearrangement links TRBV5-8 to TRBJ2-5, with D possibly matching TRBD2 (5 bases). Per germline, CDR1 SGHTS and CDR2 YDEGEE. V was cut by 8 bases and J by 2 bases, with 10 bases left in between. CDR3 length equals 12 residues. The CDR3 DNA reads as TGTGCCAGTTCTAGCCATCAAGAGACCCAGTACTTC. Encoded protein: CASSSHQETQYF.

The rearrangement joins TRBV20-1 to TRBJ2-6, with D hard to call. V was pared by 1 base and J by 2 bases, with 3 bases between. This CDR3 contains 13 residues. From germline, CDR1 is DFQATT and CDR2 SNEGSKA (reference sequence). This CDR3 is CSARVAGANVLTF. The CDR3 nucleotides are TGCAGTGCTAGAGTAGCTGGGGCCAACGTCCTGACTTTC.

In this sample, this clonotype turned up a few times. Here the CDR3 reads CASSLAIFQEQFF. As DNA, the CDR3 is TGCGCCAGCAGCTTGGCAATTTTCCAGGAGCAGTTCTTC. This chain uses TRBV5-1 with TRBJ2-1; D is unclear. Germline V gene sequence: CDR1 SGHRS, CDR2 YFSETQ. The V and J ends lost 0 bases and 10 bases respectively, with 11 bases between them. This CDR3 is built from 13 residues. The full variable domain, completed using reference TRBV5-1 and TRBJ2-1, is KAGVTQTPRYLIKTRGQQVTLSCSPISGHRSVSWYQQTPGQGLQFLFEYFSETQRNKGNFPGRFSGRQFSNSRSEMNVSTLELGDSALYLCASSLAIFQEQFFGPGTRLTVL.

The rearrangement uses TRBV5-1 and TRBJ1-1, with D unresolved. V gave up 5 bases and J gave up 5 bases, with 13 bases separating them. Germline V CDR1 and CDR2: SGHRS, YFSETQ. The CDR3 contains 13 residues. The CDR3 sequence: CASSLLAGTEAFF. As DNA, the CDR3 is TGCGCCAGCAGTCTCCTCGCGGGTACTGAAGCTTTCTTT.

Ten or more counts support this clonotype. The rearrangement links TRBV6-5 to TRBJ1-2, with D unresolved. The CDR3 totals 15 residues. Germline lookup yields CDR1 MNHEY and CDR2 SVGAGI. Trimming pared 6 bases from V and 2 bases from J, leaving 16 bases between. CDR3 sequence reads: CASRRPGMENYGYTF. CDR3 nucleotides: TGTGCCAGCAGACGACCGGGTATGGAGAACTATGGCTACACCTTC.

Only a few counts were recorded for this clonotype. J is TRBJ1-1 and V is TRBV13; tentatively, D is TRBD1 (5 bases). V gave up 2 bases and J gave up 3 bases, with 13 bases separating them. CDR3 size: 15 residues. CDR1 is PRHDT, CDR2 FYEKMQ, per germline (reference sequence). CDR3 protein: CASSLSGEGHTEAFF. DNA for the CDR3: TGTGCCAGCAGCTTATCCGGAGAGGGGCACACTGAAGCTTTCTTT.

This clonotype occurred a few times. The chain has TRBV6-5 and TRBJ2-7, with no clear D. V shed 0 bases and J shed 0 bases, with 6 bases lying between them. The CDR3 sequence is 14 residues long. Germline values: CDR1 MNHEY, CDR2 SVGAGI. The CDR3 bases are TGTGCCAGCAGTTACTCAAGGATCTCCTACGAGCAGTACTTC. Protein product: CASSYSRISYEQYF.

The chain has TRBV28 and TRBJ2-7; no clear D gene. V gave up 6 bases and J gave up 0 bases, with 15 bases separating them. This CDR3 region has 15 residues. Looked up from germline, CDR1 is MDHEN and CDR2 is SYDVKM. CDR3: CASSQPRSSSYEQYF. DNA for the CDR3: TGTGCCAGCAGCCAACCGAGATCAAGCTCCTACGAGCAGTACTTC.

The CDR3 DNA is TGTGCCACCAGCAGAGGAGGCAGGAGACTCACCGGGGAGCTGTTTTTT. Protein product: CATSRGGRRLTGELFF. The chain recombines TRBV15 with TRBJ2-2; D is uncertain. Germline-derived CDR1 and CDR2 are LNHNV and YYDKDF (reference sequence). With 1 base removed from V and 4 bases from J, the gap between germline ends came to 13 bases. There are 16 residues in the CDR3.

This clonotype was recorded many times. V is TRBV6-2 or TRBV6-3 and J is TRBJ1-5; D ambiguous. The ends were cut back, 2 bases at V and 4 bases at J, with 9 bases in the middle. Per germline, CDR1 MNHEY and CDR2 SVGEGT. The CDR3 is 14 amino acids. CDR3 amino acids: CASSYIQENQPQHF. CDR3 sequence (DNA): TGTGCCAGCAGTTACATCCAAGAGAATCAGCCCCAGCATTTT.

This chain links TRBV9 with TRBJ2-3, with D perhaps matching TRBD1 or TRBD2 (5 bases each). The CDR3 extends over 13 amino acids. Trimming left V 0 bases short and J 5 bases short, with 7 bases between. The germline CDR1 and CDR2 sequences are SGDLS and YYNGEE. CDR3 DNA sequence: TGTGCCAGCAGCGTAGTGGGGGAAGATACGCAGTATTTT. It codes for CASSVVGEDTQYF.

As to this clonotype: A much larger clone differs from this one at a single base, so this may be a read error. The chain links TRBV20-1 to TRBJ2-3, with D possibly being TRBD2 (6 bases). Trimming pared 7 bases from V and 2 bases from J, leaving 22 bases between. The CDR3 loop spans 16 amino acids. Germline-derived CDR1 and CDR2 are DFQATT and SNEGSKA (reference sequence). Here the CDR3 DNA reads TGCAGTGTTAGGTCCCCAACGGCGGGACTCACAGATACGCAGTATTTT. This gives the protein CSVRSPTAGLTDTQYF.